The 30 T cell receptor beta chains listed next were all sequenced from one sample in a study of shared clonotypes between healthy human individuals. Here immunoSEQ multiplex PCR was the method, and the copy in TCRdb shows in-frame clones only, minus some. The sample holds some 1 million clones, roughly 80% seen once. The sample was memory CD4+ T cells sorted from blood. Subset meaning: CD45RA-negative fraction. The origin of the receptors is a man aged 18-30 years in good health.

As DNA, the CDR3 is TGTGCCTGGACCGTCGACAGGGGAACTGAAGCTTTCTTT. Its translation is CAWTVDRGTEAFF. The J gene is TRBJ1-1, the V gene TRBV30; 8 nucleotides line up with TRBD1. CDR1 and CDR2 (germline): GTSNPN, SVGIG (reference sequence). V lost 4 bases, J lost 5 bases, and 6 bases stayed unmatched. CDR3 length equals 13 residues.

V is TRBV19 and J is TRBJ2-6; D uncertain. V lost 7 bases and J 0 bases, leaving 7 bases between the germline ends. The CDR3 totals 14 residues. The germline V gene encodes CDR1 LNHDA and CDR2 SQIVND (reference sequence). In DNA, the CDR3 is TGTGCCAGTACCTGGAGCTCTGGGGCCAACGTCCTGACTTTC. Translation: CASTWSSGANVLTF.

This clone was observed once. This chain connects TRBV19 to TRBJ1-2; TRBD1 matches 7 bases. The CDR3 spans 15 residues. V gave up 6 bases and J gave up 4 bases; unmatched junction bases: 11. CDR1 LNHDA and CDR2 SQIVND come from the germline V gene (reference sequence). Written as DNA, the CDR3 is TGTGCCAGTAGGTATCCAGGACAGGCTACCTATGGCTACACCTTC. Its protein is CASRYPGQATYGYTF.

This rearrangement joins TRBV4-1 to TRBJ2-3; 10 bases match TRBD2. The germline V gene has CDR1 MGHRA and CDR2 YSYEKL. The junction had 3 bases not matched to a gene; V was cut back by 5 bases and J by 1 base. This CDR3 spans 15 amino acids. The CDR3 loop reads CASSDLAGGTDTQYF. The CDR3 DNA reads TGCGCCAGCAGCGACCTAGCGGGGGGCACAGATACGCAGTATTTT.

The chain uses TRBV5-8 and TRBJ2-2; D might be TRBD2 (6 bases). CDR1 and CDR2 from the germline V gene are SGHTS and YDEGEE. The CDR3 loop spans 16 amino acids. V was clipped by 4 bases and J by 1 base, with 14 bases between them. The CDR3 region is CASSPGEYLNTGELFF. The CDR3 DNA reads TGTGCCAGCAGCCCGGGGGAGTACCTGAACACCGGGGAGCTGTTTTTT.

The table lists this clone with a count of one. The chain is built from TRBV5-1 and TRBJ1-1; D might be TRBD1 (6 bases). This CDR3 comprises 15 residues. V was cut by 4 bases and J by 1 base, with 14 bases left in between. Looked up from germline, CDR1 is SGHRS and CDR2 is YFSETQ. CDR3 DNA: TGCGCCAGCAGCGGGGACATGGTGCCGAACACTGAAGCTTTCTTT. Its translation: CASSGDMVPNTEAFF.

The chain combines TRBV5-1 with TRBJ2-1; 9 nucleotides line up with TRBD2. The CDR3 has 13 amino acids. Losses at the gene ends were 3 bases for V and 14 bases for J; bases not matched to a gene: 9. The germline gives CDR1 SGHRS, CDR2 YFSETQ. This chain's CDR3 is CASSYQTSGPKFF. Written as DNA, the CDR3 is TGCGCCAGCAGCTATCAAACTAGCGGGCCGAAGTTCTTC. The whole variable domain, filled in from reference TRBV5-1 and TRBJ2-1, reads KAGVTQTPRYLIKTRGQQVTLSCSPISGHRSVSWYQQTPGQGLQFLFEYFSETQRNKGNFPGRFSGRQFSNSRSEMNVSTLELGDSALYLCASSYQTSGPKFFGPGTRLTVL.

This clone was seen just once. The chain combines TRBV28 with TRBJ2-4; D gene ambiguous. Germline-derived CDR1 and CDR2 are MDHEN and SYDVKM. This CDR3 is built from 12 residues. V lost 6 bases to trimming and J lost 0 bases, with 3 bases between them. The CDR3 nucleotides are TGTGCCAGCAGAGGAGCCAAAAACATTCAGTACTTC. Its translation: CASRGAKNIQYF.

The J gene is TRBJ2-2, the V gene TRBV5-5, with TRBD1 identical over 7 bases. The CDR3 runs 18 residues. Germline lookup yields CDR1 SGHKS and CDR2 YYEKEE (reference sequence). V lost 4 bases to trimming and J lost 5 bases; unmatched junction nucleotides: 17. CDR3 loop: CASSPQRQGRKLTGELFF. CDR3 in DNA: TGTGCCAGCAGCCCACAACGACAGGGTCGGAAGTTGACCGGGGAGCTGTTTTTT.

This chain uses TRBV19 with TRBJ2-6; D is ambiguous. Trimming shortened V by 6 bases and J by 0 bases, and 6 bases separated the two germline ends. The CDR3 sequence is 14 residues long. Germline CDR1 and CDR2: LNHDA and SQIVND (reference sequence). CDR3: CASSLHSGANVLTF. The DNA of the CDR3 is TGTGCCAGTAGCTTGCACTCTGGGGCCAACGTCCTGACTTTC.

This clone occurred a few times. The V gene is TRBV5-1, the J gene TRBJ2-5; tentative D call: TRBD1 (5 bases). V lost 2 bases and J lost 2, with 19 bases in between. Germline V gives CDR1 SGHRS, CDR2 YFSETQ. The CDR3 runs 17 residues. The CDR3 reads CASSFQGTSLYQETQYF. CDR3 in DNA: TGCGCCAGCAGCTTCCAGGGAACCTCACTATATCAAGAGACCCAGTACTTC.

The V call is TRBV9, the J call TRBJ1-2, with a possible D match to TRBD1 (5 bases). Germline loops: CDR1 SGDLS, CDR2 YYNGEE. The CDR3 contains 15 residues. Trimming took 3 bases from V and 4 from J, leaving 16 bases between them. CDR3 protein: CASSDPTGRVYGYTF. CDR3 DNA sequence: TGTGCCAGCAGCGATCCCACGGGGCGAGTCTATGGCTACACCTTC. The whole variable domain, remainder taken from reference TRBV9 and TRBJ1-2, is DSGVTQTPKHLITATGQRVTLRCSPRSGDLSVYWYQQSLDQGLQFLIQYYNGEERAKGNILERFSAQQFPDLHSELNLSSLELGDSALYFCASSDPTGRVYGYTFGSGTRLTVV.

The V and J genes are TRBV5-4 and TRBJ1-2; tentatively, D is TRBD1 (6 bases). The V end lost 3 bases, the J end lost 0 bases, and 12 bases lay between the germline ends. The CDR3 has 15 residues. Germline V CDR1 and CDR2: SGHNT, YYREEE (reference sequence). Here the CDR3 reads CASSSGTSTNYGYTF. CDR3 sequence (DNA): TGTGCCAGCAGCTCCGGGACATCCACTAACTATGGCTACACCTTC.

This clone was observed a handful of times. V is TRBV30 and J is TRBJ1-5; D may be TRBD1 (5 bases). This CDR3 comprises 16 residues. Germline CDR1 reads GTSNPN; CDR2 reads SVGIG (reference sequence). Trimming cost V 0 bases and J 3 bases, with 15 bases left between them. In nucleotides, the CDR3 is TGTGCCTGGAGTGTCGATATTGGGGGTTACAATCAGCCCCAGCATTTT. Its translation: CAWSVDIGGYNQPQHF.

This chain uses TRBV29-1 with TRBJ1-1; D is perhaps TRBD1 (5 bases). The length of the CDR3 is 13 residues. V was pared by 4 bases and J by 0 bases, with 9 bases between. Per germline, CDR1 SQVTM and CDR2 ANQGSEA. CDR3 coding DNA: TGCAGCGTTGGAGGGGATTTGAACACTGAAGCTTTCTTT. It translates to CSVGGDLNTEAFF.

The V gene is TRBV5-6, the J gene TRBJ2-1; D is ambiguous. CDR1 and CDR2 (germline): SGHDT, YYEEEE. The CDR3 sequence is 15 residues long. Trimming left V 4 bases short and J 0 bases short, with 11 bases between. The CDR3 spells CASSLTGSSYNEQFF. The CDR3 DNA reads as TGTGCCAGCAGCCTTACGGGCAGCTCCTACAATGAGCAGTTCTTC.

The chain uses TRBV6-1 and TRBJ1-5; D uncertain. CDR3 length: 14 amino acids. Looked up from germline, CDR1 is MNHNS and CDR2 is SASEGT. Trimming stripped 2 bases from V and 6 bases from J, with 11 bases between. CDR3 sequence reads: CASSEIGLGQPQHF. DNA for the CDR3: TGTGCCAGCAGTGAAATAGGGTTGGGTCAGCCCCAGCATTTT.

The rearrangement links TRBV6-6 to TRBJ1-2; D not certain. V was clipped by 7 bases and J by 8 bases, with 17 bases between them. The germline CDR1 and CDR2 sequences are MNHNY and SVGAGI (reference sequence). This CDR3 has 13 amino acids. CDR3 sequence (DNA): TGTGCCAGCACAGCGGAGATCTTTAAAGGCTACACCTTC. Translating it yields CASTAEIFKGYTF.

For the CDR3, the DNA is TGCGCCAGCAGCTTGGATGCAGCCGGCGCCTACGAGCAGTACTTC. Translating gives CASSLDAAGAYEQYF. The chain links TRBV5-1 to TRBJ2-5, with D hard to call. The assigned J gene may be wrong: the sequence end matches TRBJ2-7 better. The germline V gene has CDR1 SGHRS and CDR2 YFSETQ. This CDR3 is 15 amino acids long.

This chain uses TRBV2 with TRBJ2-6; TRBD1 is a possible D gene (6 bases). Germline V gives CDR1 SNHLY, CDR2 FYNNEI. Between the trimmed V and J ends, which lost 6 bases and 2 bases, there was a span of 11 bases. This CDR3 has 15 residues. The CDR3 loop reads CASSSEGAGANVLTF. The DNA for the CDR3 is TGTGCCAGCAGCTCCGAGGGGGCTGGGGCCAACGTCCTGACTTTC.

This sequence joins TRBV27 and TRBJ2-2; unclear D gene. Trimming left V 5 bases short and J 6 bases short, with 10 bases between. Germline lookup yields CDR1 MNHEY and CDR2 SMNVEV (reference sequence). The CDR3 extends over 13 amino acids. For the CDR3, the DNA is TGTGCCAGCAGTCCCGTCAGTGCCGGGGAGCTGTTTTTT. This gives the protein CASSPVSAGELFF.

This clone was counted many times. This CDR3 is also generated by other DNA sequences in the sample. The rearrangement uses TRBV7-9 and TRBJ2-5; D might be TRBD1 or TRBD2, each matching 5 bases. Germline lookup yields CDR1 SEHNR and CDR2 FQNEAQ (reference sequence). V lost 3 bases to trimming and J lost 5 bases, with 13 bases between them. The CDR3 is 14 amino acids. In DNA, the CDR3 is TGTGCCAGCAGCTTCTTATCAGGGACCGAGACCCAGTACTTC. It codes for CASSFLSGTETQYF.

This chain links TRBV14 with TRBJ2-7; no firm D call. The CDR3 sequence is 13 residues long. The germline V gene encodes CDR1 SGHDN and CDR2 FVKESK. The V and J ends lost 0 bases and 1 base respectively, with 4 bases between them. CDR3 residues: CASSQDRSYEQYF. DNA of the CDR3: TGTGCCAGCAGCCAAGATCGGTCCTACGAGCAGTACTTC.

The V call is TRBV11-3, the J call TRBJ2-3; D is possibly TRBD1 (5 bases). Germline values: CDR1 SGHNT, CDR2 YENEEA. Trimming removed 2 bases at V and 1 base at J, with 7 bases between. This CDR3 has 14 amino acids. The CDR3 DNA reads as TGTGCCAGCAGCTTATCACAGGGCACAGATACGCAGTATTTT. It specifies CASSLSQGTDTQYF.

V is TRBV6-1 and J is TRBJ2-7; either TRBD1 or TRBD2 may supply D (6 bases each). The CDR3 is 15 amino acids. Germline assignment: CDR1 MNHNS and CDR2 SASEGT. V was shortened by 7 bases and J by 5 bases, with 21 bases between the two germline ends. The CDR3 DNA is TGTGCCAGCATCTGGGGGGCTGGTGGTAAAAACGAGCAGTACTTC. This codes for CASIWGAGGKNEQYF.

The CDR3 DNA reads as TGTGCCAGCATCGGGGCTAGCGGGGTCTCTTCCTACGAGCAGTACTTC. It translates to CASIGASGVSSYEQYF. V gene TRBV2 combines with J gene TRBJ2-7; 9 bases are shared with TRBD2. J lost 1 base, V lost 7 bases, and 11 bases had no gene match. The germline CDR1 and CDR2 sequences are SNHLY and FYNNEI. The CDR3 is 16 amino acids.

This clone was recorded at least ten times. The chain links TRBV27 to TRBJ2-3; 7 nucleotides agree with TRBD2. V lost 4 bases, J lost 0 bases, and 7 bases stayed unmatched. CDR1 and CDR2 from the germline V gene are MNHEY and SMNVEV (reference sequence). This CDR3 comprises 16 residues. DNA for the CDR3: TGTGCCAGCAGTTCCTGGGACTACTTAAGCACAGATACGCAGTATTTT. Translated, it gives CASSSWDYLSTDTQYF.

The chain links TRBV6-4 to TRBJ2-2; TRBD2 might be the D (6 bases). Germline V lookup: CDR1 MRHNA, CDR2 SNTAGT. The V gene lost 6 bases and the J gene lost 2 bases, with 10 bases spanning the gap. The CDR3 runs to 14 residues. This CDR3 reads CASSRDSNTGELFF. For the CDR3, the DNA is TGTGCCAGCAGCCGGGACTCTAACACCGGGGAGCTGTTTTTT.

This clone was seen more than once but under ten times. The chain carries TRBV6-1 and TRBJ2-7; D is possibly TRBD1 (6 bases). Germline V lookup: CDR1 MNHNS, CDR2 SASEGT. V lost 6 bases to trimming and J lost 4 bases, with 13 bases between them. This CDR3 is 13 amino acids long. The CDR3 region is CASRSGVPYEQYF. The CDR3 DNA reads as TGTGCCAGCAGGTCAGGGGTTCCTTACGAGCAGTACTTC.

The chain recombines TRBV6-1 with TRBJ2-3, with 7 bases that match TRBD2. Germline loops: CDR1 MNHNS, CDR2 SASEGT. The V gene end was trimmed by 5 bases and the J gene end by 9 bases; junction bases not matched to a gene: 11. This CDR3 region has 14 residues. DNA for the CDR3: TGTGCCAGCAGTTCCCTGACTAGCCGGGCAACGCAGTATTTT. Its translation is CASSSLTSRATQYF.